The T cell receptor beta chain under discussion was sequenced for a study of patients and donors after allogeneic stem cell transplantation. TCRdb processed the RT-PCR reads anew with MiXCR; each CDR3 protein has one entry. This table has over 350,000 distinct CDR3 sequences, 16% appearing once. This CDR3 has 15 residues. V gave up 5 bases and J gave up 5 bases; unmatched junction bases: 5. Germline V gene sequence: CDR1 SGHAT, CDR2 FQNNGV. The TCR was taken from a human donor who was either an allogeneic HSCT recipient or a stem cell or donor lymphocyte infusion donor (not recorded which). It is not recorded whose cells these are; they may come from a transplant donor. The rearrangement uses TRBV11-2 and TRBJ2-1; TRBD2 aligns across 11 bases. Sequenced material: blood, either unsorted or a sorted T cell fraction (not recorded which). The CDR3 sequence: CASSQLAGVNNEQFF. In nucleotides, the CDR3 is TGTGCCAGCAGCCAACTAGCGGGAGTAAACAATGAGCAGTTCTTC.